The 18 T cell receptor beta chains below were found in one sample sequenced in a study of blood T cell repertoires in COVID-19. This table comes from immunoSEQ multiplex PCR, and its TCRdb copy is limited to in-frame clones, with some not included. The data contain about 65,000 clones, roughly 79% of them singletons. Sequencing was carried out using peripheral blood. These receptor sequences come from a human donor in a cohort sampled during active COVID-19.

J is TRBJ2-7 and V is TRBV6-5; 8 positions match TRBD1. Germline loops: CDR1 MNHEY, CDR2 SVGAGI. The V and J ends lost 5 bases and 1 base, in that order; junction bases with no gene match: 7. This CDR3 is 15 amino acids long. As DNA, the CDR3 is TGTGCCAGCAGTACCGGACAGGGTTGGTCCTACGAGCAGTACTTC. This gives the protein CASSTGQGWSYEQYF.

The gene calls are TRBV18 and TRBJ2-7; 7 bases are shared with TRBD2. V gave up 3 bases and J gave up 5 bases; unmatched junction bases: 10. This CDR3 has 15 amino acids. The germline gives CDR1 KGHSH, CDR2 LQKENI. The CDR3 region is CASSPRLRGNDEQYF. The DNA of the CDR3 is TGTGCCAGCTCACCGCGTCTGCGGGGGAACGACGAGCAGTACTTC.

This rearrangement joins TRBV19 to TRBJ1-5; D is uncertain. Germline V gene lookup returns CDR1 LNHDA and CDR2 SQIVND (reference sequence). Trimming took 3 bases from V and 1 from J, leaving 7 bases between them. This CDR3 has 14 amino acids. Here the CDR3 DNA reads TGTGCCAGTAGTATGGAGGGCAGCAATCAGCCCCAGCATTTT. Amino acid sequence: CASSMEGSNQPQHF.

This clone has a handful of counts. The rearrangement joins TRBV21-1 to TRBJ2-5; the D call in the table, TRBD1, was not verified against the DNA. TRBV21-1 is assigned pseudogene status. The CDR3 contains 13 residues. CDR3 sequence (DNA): TGTGCCAGCAGCACCAACAGGTGGGAGACCCAGTACTTC. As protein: CASSTNRWETQYF.

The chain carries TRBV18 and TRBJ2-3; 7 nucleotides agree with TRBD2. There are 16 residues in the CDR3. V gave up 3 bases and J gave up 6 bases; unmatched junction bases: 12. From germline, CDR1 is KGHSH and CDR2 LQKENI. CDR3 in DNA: TGTGCCAGCTCACCTCAAACAGCGGGGCACCGCGATACGCAGTATTTT. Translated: CASSPQTAGHRDTQYF.

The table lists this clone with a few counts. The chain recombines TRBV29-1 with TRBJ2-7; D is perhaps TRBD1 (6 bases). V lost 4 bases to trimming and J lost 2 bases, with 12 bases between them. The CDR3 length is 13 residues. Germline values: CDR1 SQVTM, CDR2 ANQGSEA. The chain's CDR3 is CSVVKGQPYEQYF. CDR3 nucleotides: TGCAGCGTTGTCAAAGGACAGCCCTACGAGCAGTACTTC.

The CDR3 coding sequence is TGTGCCAGCAGTGAAGGCAGGGGGCTCAGTCAGCCCCAGCATTTT. It codes for CASSEGRGLSQPQHF. This rearrangement joins TRBV2 to TRBJ1-5; 8 bases map to TRBD1. This CDR3 is 15 amino acids long. The germline gives CDR1 SNHLY, CDR2 FYNNEI. V lost 1 base and J lost 6; bases outside the gene matches: 5.

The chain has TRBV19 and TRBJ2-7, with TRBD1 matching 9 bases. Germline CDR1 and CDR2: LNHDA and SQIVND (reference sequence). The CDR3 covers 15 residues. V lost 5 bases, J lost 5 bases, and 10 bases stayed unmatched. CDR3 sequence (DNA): TGTGCCAGTAGTGTCGACCGGGACAGGGCTAACGAGCAGTACTTC. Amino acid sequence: CASSVDRDRANEQYF.

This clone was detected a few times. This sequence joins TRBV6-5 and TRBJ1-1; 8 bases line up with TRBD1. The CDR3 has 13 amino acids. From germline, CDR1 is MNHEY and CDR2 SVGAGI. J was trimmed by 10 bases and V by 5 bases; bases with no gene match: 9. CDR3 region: CASSLYRGMGAFF. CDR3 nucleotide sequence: TGTGCCAGCAGTCTATACAGGGGGATGGGAGCTTTCTTT.

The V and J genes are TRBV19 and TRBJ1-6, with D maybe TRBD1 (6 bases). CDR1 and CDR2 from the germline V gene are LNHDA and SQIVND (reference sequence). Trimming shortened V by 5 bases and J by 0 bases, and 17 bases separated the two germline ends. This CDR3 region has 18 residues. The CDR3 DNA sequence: TGTGCCAGTAGTGGGCCCAGGGGATCCAGCTCCTATAATTCACCCCTCCACTTT. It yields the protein CASSGPRGSSSYNSPLHF.

CDR3 coding DNA: TGTGCCAGCAGCTTGTTTGGGGGCACAAGGGGCTACACCTTC. It codes for CASSLFGGTRGYTF. The chain links TRBV5-4 to TRBJ1-2, with D maybe TRBD1 (6 bases). CDR3 size: 14 residues. The germline V gene has CDR1 SGHNT and CDR2 YYREEE (reference sequence). Trimming took off 1 base at V and 8 bases at J, with 15 bases between the two ends.

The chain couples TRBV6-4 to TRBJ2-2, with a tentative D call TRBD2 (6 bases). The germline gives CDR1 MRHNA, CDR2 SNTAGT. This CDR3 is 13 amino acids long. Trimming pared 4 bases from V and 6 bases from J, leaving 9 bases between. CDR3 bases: TGTGCCAGCAGTGGCCAGCGGGCCGGGGAGCTGTTTTTT. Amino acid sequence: CASSGQRAGELFF.

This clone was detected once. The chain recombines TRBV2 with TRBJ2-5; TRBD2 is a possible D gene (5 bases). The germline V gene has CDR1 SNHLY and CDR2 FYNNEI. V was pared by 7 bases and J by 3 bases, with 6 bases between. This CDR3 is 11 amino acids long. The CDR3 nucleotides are TGTGCCAGCAAAGCGGAAGAGACCCAGTACTTC. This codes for CASKAEETQYF.

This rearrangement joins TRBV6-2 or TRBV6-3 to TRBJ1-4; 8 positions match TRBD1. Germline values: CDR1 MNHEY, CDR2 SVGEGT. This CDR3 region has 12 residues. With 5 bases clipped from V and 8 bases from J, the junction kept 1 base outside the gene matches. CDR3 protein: CASSTGGEKLFF. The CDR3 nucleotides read TGTGCCAGCAGTACAGGGGGAGAAAAACTGTTTTTT.

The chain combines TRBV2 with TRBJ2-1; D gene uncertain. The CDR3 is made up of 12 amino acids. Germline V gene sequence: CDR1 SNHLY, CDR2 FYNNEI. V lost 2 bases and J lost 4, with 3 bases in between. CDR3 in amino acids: CASSEPYNEQFF. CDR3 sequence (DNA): TGTGCCAGCAGTGAACCGTACAATGAGCAGTTCTTC.

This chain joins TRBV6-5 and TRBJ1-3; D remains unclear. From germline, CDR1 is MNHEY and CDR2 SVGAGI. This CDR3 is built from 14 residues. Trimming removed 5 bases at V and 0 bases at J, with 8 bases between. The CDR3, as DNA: TGTGCCAGCAGTCGGGGTTTCTCTGGAAACACCATATATTTT. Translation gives CASSRGFSGNTIYF.

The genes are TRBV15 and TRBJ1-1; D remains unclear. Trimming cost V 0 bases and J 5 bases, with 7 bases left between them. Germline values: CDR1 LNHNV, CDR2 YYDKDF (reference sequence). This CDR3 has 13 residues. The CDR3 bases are TGTGCCACCAGCAGAGATAGCGGGACTGAAGCTTTCTTT. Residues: CATSRDSGTEAFF.

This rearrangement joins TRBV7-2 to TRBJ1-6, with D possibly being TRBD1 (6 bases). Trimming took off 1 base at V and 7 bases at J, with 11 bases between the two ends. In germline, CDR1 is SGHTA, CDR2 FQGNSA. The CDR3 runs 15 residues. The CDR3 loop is CASSLEARGNSPLHF. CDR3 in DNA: TGTGCCAGCAGCTTAGAGGCCAGGGGAAATTCACCCCTCCACTTT.